These 9 T cell receptor beta chains came from one sample sequenced in a study of T cell changes during pregnancy in multiple sclerosis. The repertoire was sequenced with immunoSEQ multiplex PCR; TCRdb's copy has only in-frame clones and lacks some. Of more than 45,000 clones in the sample, roughly 93% were seen once. The input for sequencing was CD8+ T cells from peripheral blood mononuclear cells, taken in the second trimester of pregnancy. These TCRs come from a female donor with multiple sclerosis, enrolled in a pregnancy study.

The rearrangement joins TRBV6-1 to TRBJ2-7; D possibly corresponds to TRBD1 (6 bases). This CDR3 has 12 amino acids. Germline lookup yields CDR1 MNHNS and CDR2 SASEGT. V shed 5 bases and J shed 3 bases, with 8 bases lying between them. DNA of the CDR3: TGTGCCAGCAGTACAGGGTACTACGAGCAGTACTTC. Amino acid sequence: CASSTGYYEQYF.

The V gene is TRBV5-4, the J gene TRBJ1-2, with D possibly matching TRBD1 (6 bases). This CDR3 is 14 amino acids long. CDR1 and CDR2 (germline): SGHNT, YYREEE (reference sequence). V lost 0 bases and J lost 6, with 12 bases in between. The CDR3 DNA reads as TGTGCCAGCAGCTTGGGGCAGGGGTTGGATGGCTACACCTTC. Its protein product is CASSLGQGLDGYTF.

J is TRBJ1-3 and V is TRBV13, with a weak D call TRBD1 (6 bases). V lost 1 base and J lost 0, with 22 bases in between. The CDR3 spans 20 residues. Germline CDR1 reads PRHDT; CDR2 reads FYEKMQ (reference sequence). The CDR3 DNA sequence: TGTGCCAGCAGCTTAGTTATGGACAGCACTCCTTACCCCTCTGGAAACACCATATATTTT. Its protein product is CASSLVMDSTPYPSGNTIYF.

This rearrangement joins TRBV6-5 to TRBJ1-1, with D possibly matching TRBD1 (5 bases). This CDR3 is 13 amino acids long. Germline V lookup: CDR1 MNHEY, CDR2 SVGAGI. The V gene lost 6 bases and the J gene lost 7 bases, with 15 bases spanning the gap. CDR3 sequence reads: CASSPGGTFEAFF. CDR3 bases: TGTGCCAGCAGCCCGGGGGGGACGTTTGAAGCTTTCTTT.

V gene TRBV9 combines with J gene TRBJ1-2, with D unresolved. The CDR3 extends over 16 amino acids. Germline values: CDR1 SGDLS, CDR2 YYNGEE. Trimming removed 4 bases from V and 6 bases from J, with 22 bases in between. Here the CDR3 DNA reads TGTGCCAGCAGCCCGAACATACATGGTGGGAGGGATGGCTACACCTTC. Amino acids: CASSPNIHGGRDGYTF.

The V call is TRBV5-5, the J call TRBJ1-2, with D possibly matching TRBD1 (6 bases). The CDR3 sequence is 15 residues long. The germline V gene encodes CDR1 SGHKS and CDR2 YYEKEE (reference sequence). V dropped 3 bases and J dropped 3 bases, with 15 bases sitting between them. The CDR3 DNA sequence: TGTGCCAGCAGCTCGTCGACAGGTTTGGACTATGGCTACACCTTC. It codes for CASSSSTGLDYGYTF.

The chain links TRBV2 to TRBJ2-6; the match to TRBD1 covers 7 bases. V gave up 8 bases and J gave up 3 bases; unmatched junction bases: 10. The CDR3 extends over 16 amino acids. Germline CDR1 SNHLY, CDR2 FYNNEI. The CDR3 nucleotides read TGTGCCAGCGATGACAGGGTATTAGGTGGGGCCAACGTCCTGACTTTC. Translated, it gives CASDDRVLGGANVLTF.

The chain joins TRBV13 to TRBJ2-1; TRBD2 agrees at 10 bases. This CDR3 contains 16 residues. Germline CDR1 and CDR2: PRHDT and FYEKMQ (reference sequence). The ends lost 5 bases at V and 8 bases at J; junction bases unmatched: 12. This CDR3 reads CASSRRGLALGDEQFF. The DNA for the CDR3 is TGTGCCAGCAGCCGGAGGGGACTAGCGCTAGGCGATGAGCAGTTCTTC.

In this sample, this clone turned up once. The V and J genes are TRBV28 and TRBJ2-7, with D unresolved. The V gene lost 4 bases and the J gene lost 3 bases, with 7 bases spanning the gap. Germline CDR1 is MDHEN and CDR2 is SYDVKM. There are 12 residues in the CDR3. This chain's CDR3 is CASSSLGYEQYF. As DNA, the CDR3 is TGTGCCAGCAGTTCCCTCGGCTACGAGCAGTACTTC.